These 23 T cell receptor beta chains were sequenced from one sample in a study of T cell clonotyping in hematopoietic cell transplantation. Measured with immunoSEQ multiplex PCR; TCRdb has only the in-frame clones, and not every one. The repertoire holds several thousand clones, with roughly nine tenths as singletons. Sequencing was performed on PBMCs, taken 180 days after allogeneic stem cell transplant. The receptors here all came from a human patient who had an allogeneic stem cell transplant, so the T cells may come from the graft donor. The donor label of this sample is uncertain. Some clones in this sample may be carry-over from other donors' samples.

J is TRBJ1-1 and V is TRBV6-5; 9 nucleotides line up with TRBD1. Germline values: CDR1 MNHEY, CDR2 SVGAGI. Trimming cost V 0 bases and J 4 bases; bases outside gene matches: 0. This CDR3 has 14 amino acids. In nucleotides, the CDR3 is TGTGCCAGCAGTTACTCGACAGGGGGCACTGAAGCTTTCTTT. Its protein product is CASSYSTGGTEAFF.

This clone has a handful of counts. The genes are TRBV6-6 and TRBJ2-1; possible D gene TRBD2, 7 bases. The V end was cut by 2 bases, the J end by 4 bases, with 15 bases between. Germline assignment: CDR1 MNHNY and CDR2 SVGAGI (reference sequence). This CDR3 is 16 amino acids long. The DNA for the CDR3 is TGTGCCAGCAGTTACAGGGCGGGGGCCGTGTACAATGAGCAGTTCTTC. It yields the protein CASSYRAGAVYNEQFF.

In this sample, this clone turned up a few times. The chain has TRBV7-6 and TRBJ1-2; D is undetermined. Germline CDR1 SGHVS, CDR2 FNYEAQ. V was pared by 5 bases and J by 4 bases, with 11 bases between. The CDR3 is made up of 13 amino acids. The CDR3 DNA follows: TGTGCCAGCAGCCAAGGACGGTTCTATGGCTACACCTTC. It specifies CASSQGRFYGYTF.

This chain joins TRBV5-1 and TRBJ2-3; TRBD1 matches at 9 bases. Per germline, CDR1 SGHRS and CDR2 YFSETQ. The CDR3 has 14 residues. After removal of 5 bases from V and 2 bases from J, the junction contained 3 bases not matched to a gene. This CDR3 is CASRLQGATDTQYF. The CDR3 nucleotides are TGCGCCAGCAGATTACAGGGGGCCACAGATACGCAGTATTTT.

This rearrangement joins TRBV7-9 to TRBJ1-2; a weak D match, TRBD1 (6 bases). The CDR3 covers 15 residues. Looked up from germline, CDR1 is SEHNR and CDR2 is FQNEAQ (reference sequence). Trimming took off 4 bases at V and 4 bases at J, with 16 bases between the two ends. The chain's CDR3 is CASSSSLRTVYGYTF. CDR3 coding DNA: TGTGCCAGCAGCTCTTCATTAAGGACAGTCTATGGCTACACCTTC. Combining the CDR3 with reference TRBV7-9 and TRBJ1-2 gives the whole variable domain DTGVSQNPRHKITKRGQNVTFRCDPISEHNRLYWYRQTLGQGPEFLTYFQNEAQLEKSRLLSDRFSAERPKGSFSTLEIQRTEQGDSAMYLCASSSSLRTVYGYTFGSGTRLTVV.

This chain connects TRBV5-6 to TRBJ1-1; 9 bases are shared with TRBD1. The CDR3 is 15 amino acids. Unmatched junction bases numbered 11, after V lost 6 bases and J lost 5 bases. Germline V gene lookup returns CDR1 SGHDT and CDR2 YYEEEE. CDR3 residues: CASTTRDRVRTEAFF. CDR3 nucleotide sequence: TGTGCCAGCACCACCCGGGACAGGGTAAGAACTGAAGCTTTCTTT.

This chain connects TRBV4-1 to TRBJ2-6; D possibly corresponds to TRBD1 (8 bases). V was pared by 0 bases and J by 0 bases, with 12 bases between. Germline V gives CDR1 MGHRA, CDR2 YSYEKL. The CDR3 sequence is 18 residues long. The DNA for the CDR3 is TGCGCCAGCAGCCAAGAGGACAGGGACTACTCTGGGGCCAACGTCCTGACTTTC. It specifies CASSQEDRDYSGANVLTF.

The chain joins TRBV9 to TRBJ1-1; D may be TRBD1 (6 bases). From germline, CDR1 is SGDLS and CDR2 YYNGEE. The CDR3 loop spans 15 amino acids. V was shortened by 3 bases and J by 0 bases, with 12 bases between the two germline ends. CDR3 sequence (DNA): TGTGCCAGCAGCGCCGACAGGCACATGAACACTGAAGCTTTCTTT. Translated, it gives CASSADRHMNTEAFF.

This chain joins TRBV19 and TRBJ1-1; 8 bases match TRBD1. Germline lookup yields CDR1 LNHDA and CDR2 SQIVND (reference sequence). J lost 0 bases, V lost 2 bases, and 8 bases had no gene match. The CDR3 extends over 17 amino acids. The chain's CDR3 is CASSIKSTGAMNTEAFF. CDR3 DNA sequence: TGTGCCAGTAGTATAAAATCGACAGGGGCCATGAACACTGAAGCTTTCTTT.

This clone was seen more than once but under ten times. The V gene is TRBV19, the J gene TRBJ1-1; no reliable D call. V was shortened by 2 bases and J by 1 base, with 8 bases between the two germline ends. CDR1 and CDR2 from the germline V gene are LNHDA and SQIVND (reference sequence). This CDR3 is built from 14 residues. The CDR3 reads CASSISYGNTEAFF. The CDR3 DNA sequence: TGTGCCAGTAGTATATCATATGGGAACACTGAAGCTTTCTTT. The full variable domain, with the rest looked up from reference TRBV19 and TRBJ1-1, is DGGITQSPKYLFRKEGQNVTLSCEQNLNHDAMYWYRQDPGQGLRLIYYSQIVNDFQKGDIAEGYSVSREKKESFPLTVTSAQKNPTAFYLCASSISYGNTEAFFGQGTRLTVV.

V gene TRBV5-6 combines with J gene TRBJ1-1; unclear D gene. V lost 0 bases and J 6 bases, leaving 12 bases between the germline ends. The V gene's germline CDR1 is SGHDT and CDR2 YYEEEE. The CDR3 contains 14 residues. The CDR3 loop reads CASSLDLEVPEAFF. CDR3 nucleotide sequence: TGTGCCAGCAGCTTGGATTTGGAGGTGCCTGAAGCTTTCTTT.

This clone is a singleton in its sample. The chain recombines TRBV6-5 with TRBJ2-2, with 7 bases aligning to TRBD1. The V gene's germline CDR1 is MNHEY and CDR2 SVGAGI. CDR3 length: 13 residues. J lost 7 bases, V lost 4 bases, and 3 bases had no gene match. CDR3 residues: CASSSQGIGELFF. CDR3 nucleotide sequence: TGTGCCAGCAGTTCACAGGGGATCGGGGAGCTGTTTTTT.

The rearrangement joins TRBV5-8 to TRBJ2-7; no definite D call. Germline CDR1 reads SGHTS; CDR2 reads YDEGEE. The CDR3 loop spans 13 amino acids. Between the trimmed V and J ends, which lost 7 bases and 8 bases, there was a span of 19 bases. The CDR3 bases are TGTGCCAGCTCCCCCCTTGGAACACTCAAGCAGTACTTC. Its translation: CASSPLGTLKQYF.

This clone has only a few counts. V is TRBV14 and J is TRBJ2-3, with D uncertain. Germline lookup yields CDR1 SGHDN and CDR2 FVKESK. The CDR3 is 14 amino acids. The V end lost 3 bases, the J end lost 4 bases, and 11 bases lay between the germline ends. CDR3 sequence: CASSQTYGPDTQYF. CDR3 DNA: TGTGCCAGCAGCCAGACGTACGGACCAGATACGCAGTATTTT.

The chain employs TRBV9 and TRBJ1-1; a possible D gene is TRBD1 (6 bases). Trimming took 3 bases from V and 3 from J, leaving 9 bases between them. Germline loops: CDR1 SGDLS, CDR2 YYNGEE. This CDR3 has 13 residues. CDR3 region: CASSETGYTEAFF. The CDR3 DNA reads TGTGCCAGCAGCGAGACAGGCTACACTGAAGCTTTCTTT. The full variable domain, completed using reference TRBV9 and TRBJ1-1, is DSGVTQTPKHLITATGQRVTLRCSPRSGDLSVYWYQQSLDQGLQFLIQYYNGEERAKGNILERFSAQQFPDLHSELNLSSLELGDSALYFCASSETGYTEAFFGQGTRLTVV.

A few counts support this clone. V gene TRBV6-5 combines with J gene TRBJ1-1; D is unresolved. This CDR3 is 11 amino acids long. The germline CDR1 and CDR2 sequences are MNHEY and SVGAGI. V was shortened by 7 bases and J by 4 bases, with 7 bases between the two germline ends. Here the CDR3 DNA reads TGTGCCAGCACTGAGGGCACTGAAGCTTTCTTT. Amino acids: CASTEGTEAFF.

The rearrangement joins TRBV29-1 to TRBJ2-7; 9 positions agree with TRBD1. There are 14 residues in the CDR3. The ends lost 5 bases at V and 0 bases at J; junction bases unmatched: 5. The germline V gene has CDR1 SQVTM and CDR2 ANQGSEA. CDR3 DNA sequence: TGCAGCGTTTCCGGGACAGGGAGCTCCTACGAGCAGTACTTC. This encodes CSVSGTGSSYEQYF.

The chain employs TRBV27 and TRBJ2-7; D ambiguous. With 8 bases removed from V and 7 bases from J, the gap between germline ends came to 15 bases. This CDR3 contains 12 residues. The germline gives CDR1 MNHEY, CDR2 SMNVEV (reference sequence). CDR3: CASAPSNREQYF. CDR3 coding DNA: TGTGCCAGCGCCCCTTCAAATCGGGAGCAGTACTTC.

The chain carries TRBV30 and TRBJ1-3; TRBD1 is a possible D gene (5 bases). The germline V and J ends were trimmed by 5 bases and 1 base, with 12 bases remaining between them. The CDR3 is 14 amino acids. The V gene's germline CDR1 is GTSNPN and CDR2 SVGIG (reference sequence). The CDR3 DNA reads TGTGCCTGGGCACCGGGGGGGTCTGGAAACACCATATATTTT. Protein sequence: CAWAPGGSGNTIYF.

This chain links TRBV7-6 with TRBJ2-5; 13 bases match TRBD2. The CDR3 totals 18 residues. Germline CDR1 is SGHVS and CDR2 is FNYEAQ. Trimming at V came to 3 bases and at J to 7 bases, leaving 14 bases not matched to a gene. The CDR3 here is CASSFGATSGGAYGTQYF. The CDR3 DNA reads TGTGCCAGCAGCTTTGGGGCCACTAGCGGGGGGGCATATGGGACCCAGTACTTC.

V gene TRBV19 combines with J gene TRBJ1-5; D call uncertain. Germline loops: CDR1 LNHDA, CDR2 SQIVND (reference sequence). Trimming removed 4 bases at V and 0 bases at J, with 10 bases between. The CDR3 is 15 amino acids. The CDR3: CASSRDWGSNQPQHF. The CDR3, as DNA: TGTGCCAGTAGTAGAGACTGGGGTAGCAATCAGCCCCAGCATTTT.

V gene TRBV20-1 combines with J gene TRBJ1-2, with unresolved D. Germline V CDR1 and CDR2: DFQATT, SNEGSKA (reference sequence). CDR3 length: 10 amino acids. The ends were cut back, 4 bases at V and 8 bases at J, with 8 bases in the middle. The CDR3 is CSANFRGYTF. The CDR3 DNA sequence: TGCAGTGCTAATTTTCGAGGCTACACCTTC.

The gene calls are TRBV5-1 and TRBJ2-7; no definite D call. This CDR3 has 14 amino acids. CDR1 is SGHRS and CDR2 is YFSETQ in the germline V gene. The V gene lost 1 base and the J gene lost 2 bases, with 10 bases spanning the gap. The CDR3 here is CASSLTGLAYEQYF. CDR3 nucleotide sequence: TGCGCCAGCAGCTTGACTGGGCTGGCCTACGAGCAGTACTTC.